These 5 T cell receptor beta chains came from one sample sequenced in a study of T cell clonality in common variable immunodeficiency. Repertoires were generated with immunoSEQ multiplex PCR, while TCRdb's copy carries only in-frame clones and drops some. The sample was found to contain around 39,000 clones, and every one recurs. The source material was peripheral blood mononuclear cells. These receptors all stem from a person aged 18 to 70 in good health.

This clone was observed many times. Read coverage stops 3 residues before the CDR3 terminus; the germline J gene supplies the remainder. V gene TRBV27 combines with J gene TRBJ1-3, with D possibly being TRBD1 (6 bases). This CDR3 comprises 15 residues. The V and J ends lost 3 bases and 2 bases respectively, with 11 bases between them. Germline V gene lookup returns CDR1 MNHEY and CDR2 SMNVEV (reference sequence). CDR3 sequence reads: CASSFSGTTGNTIYF. The sequenced CDR3 bases are TGTGCCAGCAGTTTTTCCGGGACAACTGGAAACACC.

This clone showed up many times. CDR3 amino acids: CASSQDADRGYNEQFF. The part of the CDR3 DNA that was read is TGTGCCAGCAGCCAAGATGCGGATCGGGGGTACAATGAG. The V call is TRBV4-2, the J call TRBJ2-1; D is possibly TRBD2 (6 bases). The read gets to within 3 residues of the CDR3 end, and the germline J gene fills in the rest. The ends were cut back, 0 bases at V and 4 bases at J, with 13 bases in the middle. The CDR3 contains 16 residues. Germline V gives CDR1 LGHNA, CDR2 YNFKEQ.

This clone appeared a few times. The CDR3 goes on 3 residues after the read ends, and that part is filled in from the germline J gene. The chain carries TRBV7-2 and TRBJ2-4, with D unresolved. Germline values: CDR1 SGHTA, CDR2 FQGNSA. V was clipped by 3 bases and J by 1 base, with 4 bases between them. This CDR3 is built from 13 residues. CDR3 DNA, as far as it was read: TGTGCCAGCAGCTTCGGGGCCAAAAACATT. Its protein is CASSFGAKNI. The full CDR3 protein is CASSFGAKNIQYF.

With respect to this clone: The observed sequence ends 3 residues before the CDR3 terminus, with the missing tail filled in from the germline J gene. The rearrangement links TRBV11-1 to TRBJ2-5; D is possibly TRBD1 or TRBD2 (5 bases each). Trimming left V 8 bases short and J 5 bases short, with 12 bases between. The CDR3 has 12 amino acids. Germline loops: CDR1 SGHAT, CDR2 FQDESV (reference sequence). The DNA read from the CDR3 is TGTGCCAGCGGCCAAGAGGGGGAGACC. Its translation is CASGQEGET. The CDR3 in full is CASGQEGETQYF.

This clone has a count of ten or more. The read ends 3 residues shy of where the CDR3 ends; the end is completed using the germline J gene. V gene TRBV6-2 or TRBV6-3 combines with J gene TRBJ2-3; 8 nucleotides agree with TRBD1. CDR1 MNHEY and CDR2 SVGEGT come from the germline V gene. The CDR3 sequence is 16 residues long. Losses at the gene ends were 4 bases for V and 5 bases for J; bases not matched to a gene: 11. The sequenced CDR3 bases are TGTGCCAGCAGTTTCCCCAGGGGGCCGAAGAAAGATACG. As protein: CASSFPRGPKKDT. The complete CDR3 reads CASSFPRGPKKDTQYF.